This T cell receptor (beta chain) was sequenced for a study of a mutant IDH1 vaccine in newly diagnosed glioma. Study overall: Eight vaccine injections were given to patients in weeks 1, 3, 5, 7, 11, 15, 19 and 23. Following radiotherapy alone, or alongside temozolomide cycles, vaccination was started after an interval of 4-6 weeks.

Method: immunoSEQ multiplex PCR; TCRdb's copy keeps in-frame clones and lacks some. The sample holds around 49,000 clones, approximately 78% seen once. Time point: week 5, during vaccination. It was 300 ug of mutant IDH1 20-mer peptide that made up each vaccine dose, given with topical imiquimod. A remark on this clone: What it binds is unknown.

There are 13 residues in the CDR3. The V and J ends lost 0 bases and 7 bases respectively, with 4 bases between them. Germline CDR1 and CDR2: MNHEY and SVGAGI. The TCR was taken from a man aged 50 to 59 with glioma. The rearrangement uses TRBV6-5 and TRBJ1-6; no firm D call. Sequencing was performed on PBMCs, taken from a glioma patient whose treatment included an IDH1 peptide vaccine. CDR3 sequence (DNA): TGTGCCAGCAGTTACTCTGGCAATTCACCCCTCCACTTT. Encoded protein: CASSYSGNSPLHF.